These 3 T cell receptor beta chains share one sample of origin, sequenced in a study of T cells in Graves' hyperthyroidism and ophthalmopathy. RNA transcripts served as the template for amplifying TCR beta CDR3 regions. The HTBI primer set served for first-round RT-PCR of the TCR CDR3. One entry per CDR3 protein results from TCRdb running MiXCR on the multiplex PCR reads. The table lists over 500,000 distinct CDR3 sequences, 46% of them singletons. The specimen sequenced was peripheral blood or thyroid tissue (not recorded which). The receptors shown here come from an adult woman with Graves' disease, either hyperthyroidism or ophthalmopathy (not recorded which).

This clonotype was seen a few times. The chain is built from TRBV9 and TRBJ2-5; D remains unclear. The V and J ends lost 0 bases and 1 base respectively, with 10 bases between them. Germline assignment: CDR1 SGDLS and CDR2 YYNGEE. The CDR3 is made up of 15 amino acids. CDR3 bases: TGTGCCAGCAGCGTAGATGCGTCCGGCCAAGAGACCCAGTACTTC. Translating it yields CASSVDASGQETQYF.

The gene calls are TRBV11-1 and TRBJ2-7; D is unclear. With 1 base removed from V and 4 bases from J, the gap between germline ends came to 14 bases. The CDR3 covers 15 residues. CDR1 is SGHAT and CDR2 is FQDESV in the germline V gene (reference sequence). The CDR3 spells CASSLGTAVRYEQYF. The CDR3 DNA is TGTGCCAGCAGCTTAGGGACGGCCGTCCGATACGAGCAGTACTTC.

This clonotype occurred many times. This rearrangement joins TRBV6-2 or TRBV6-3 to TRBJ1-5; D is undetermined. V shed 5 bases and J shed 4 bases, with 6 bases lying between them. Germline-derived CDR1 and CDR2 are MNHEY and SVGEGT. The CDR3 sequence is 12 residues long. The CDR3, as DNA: TGTGCCAGCAGTATTTTGAATCAGCCCCAGCATTTT. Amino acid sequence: CASSILNQPQHF.